The 14 T cell receptor beta chains below all came from one sample that was sequenced in a study of T-cell reconstitution after alpha-beta-depleted transplantation in children. Unique molecular identifiers were built into the TCRbeta library. TCRdb processed the PCR reads anew with MiXCR; each CDR3 protein has one entry. Of 640,000 or so distinct CDR3 sequences listed, 16% are singletons. The material was PBMCs from the stem cell graft donor, obtained from the stem cell graft. Receptors originate from a human donor who donated a stem cell graft to a child with acute myeloid leukemia.

V and J are TRBV7-3 and TRBJ2-3; possibly TRBD1 for D (5 bases). V lost 7 bases and J 5 bases, leaving 13 bases between the germline ends. The CDR3 runs 13 residues. Looked up from germline, CDR1 is SGHTA and CDR2 is FQGTGA. The CDR3 nucleotides are TGTGCCAGCACCCAAGGGGTTGGAGATACGCAGTATTTT. Amino acids: CASTQGVGDTQYF.

This clonotype has at least ten counts. This chain connects TRBV6-6 to TRBJ1-2; unclear D gene. Trimming removed 11 bases at V and 0 bases at J, with 10 bases between. CDR3 size: 12 residues. CDR1 is MNHNY, CDR2 SVGAGI, per germline (reference sequence). CDR3 sequence (DNA): TGTGCCTCCGGCAGAGCTAACTATGGCTACACCTTC. Encoded protein: CASGRANYGYTF.

This clonotype was found many times. V gene TRBV9 combines with J gene TRBJ2-1; D perhaps matches TRBD2 (7 bases). CDR1 is SGDLS, CDR2 YYNGEE, per germline. V gave up 0 bases and J gave up 3 bases, with 16 bases separating them. This CDR3 has 17 residues. The CDR3 DNA follows: TGTGCCAGCAGCGTAGAAGAGGGGGGGCTAGGCTACAATGAGCAGTTCTTC. As protein: CASSVEEGGLGYNEQFF.

The chain has TRBV5-1 and TRBJ1-2, with 8 nucleotides matching TRBD1. CDR3 length: 14 residues. Germline CDR1 and CDR2: SGHRS and YFSETQ. With V trimmed by 4 bases and J by 5 bases, 7 bases remained unmatched. CDR3 DNA sequence: TGCGCCAGCAGCGGCGGACAGGGAGGGTATGGCTACACCTTC. Translation gives CASSGGQGGYGYTF.

This clonotype came up many times. The chain carries TRBV4-3 and TRBJ1-4; 7 nucleotides agree with TRBD1. The J segment lost 8 bases and the V segment lost 4 bases, leaving 4 bases of the junction unmatched. Germline assignment: CDR1 LGHNA and CDR2 YSLEER. The CDR3 is 13 amino acids. DNA of the CDR3: TGCGCCAGCAGCCTCGACAGGGTGGAAAAACTGTTTTTT. This encodes CASSLDRVEKLFF.

This chain joins TRBV7-6 and TRBJ2-1; D is uncertain. Germline CDR1 reads SGHVS; CDR2 reads FNYEAQ. Trimming left V 3 bases short and J 8 bases short, with 11 bases between. The CDR3 has 13 amino acids. The CDR3 nucleotides read TGTGCCAGCAGCTTGATTCGGGCGGATGAGCAGTTCTTC. This translates into CASSLIRADEQFF.

The table lists this clonotype with many counts. The chain carries TRBV20-1 and TRBJ2-7; D tentatively fits TRBD1 or TRBD2 (6 bases each). The CDR3 extends over 14 amino acids. The germline V and J ends were trimmed by 6 bases and 1 base, with 16 bases remaining between them. Germline values: CDR1 DFQATT, CDR2 SNEGSKA (reference sequence). CDR3 coding DNA: TGCAGTGCCCGGAGGGGGAAGCTGTCCTACGAGCAGTACTTC. Amino acids: CSARRGKLSYEQYF.

V usage is TRBV18 and J usage is TRBJ2-5; D is possibly TRBD1 (5 bases). The CDR3 is 15 residues long. Trimming stripped 6 bases from V and 4 bases from J, with 18 bases between. Germline V CDR1 and CDR2: KGHSH, LQKENI. The CDR3 protein is CASSPGQGIGETQYF. In nucleotides, the CDR3 is TGTGCCAGCTCCCCTGGACAAGGAATAGGAGAGACCCAGTACTTC.

This clonotype was seen only a few times. The chain combines TRBV7-2 with TRBJ2-3; the D gene is possibly TRBD1 (5 bases). Germline values: CDR1 SGHTA, CDR2 FQGNSA. The ends were cut back, 5 bases at V and 1 base at J, with 7 bases in the middle. This CDR3 is 13 amino acids long. The CDR3 reads CASSKTGTDTQYF. CDR3 bases: TGTGCCAGCAGCAAGACAGGCACAGATACGCAGTATTTT.

This clonotype has at least ten counts. The rearrangement uses TRBV20-1 and TRBJ1-6, with D perhaps TRBD1 (6 bases). This CDR3 spans 15 amino acids. Trimming shortened V by 3 bases and J by 3 bases, and 12 bases separated the two germline ends. The germline CDR1 and CDR2 sequences are DFQATT and SNEGSKA (reference sequence). CDR3 sequence reads: CSARKDRDYNSPLHF. In nucleotides, the CDR3 is TGCAGTGCTAGGAAGGACAGAGACTATAATTCACCCCTCCACTTT.

The chain links TRBV27 to TRBJ2-5; D is perhaps TRBD2 (7 bases). The CDR3 contains 13 residues. The V gene lost 8 bases and the J gene lost 5 bases, with 15 bases spanning the gap. Germline V gives CDR1 MNHEY, CDR2 SMNVEV (reference sequence). The CDR3 here is CASAPGEGETQYF. The CDR3 nucleotides read TGTGCCAGCGCGCCAGGGGAGGGGGAGACCCAGTACTTC.

CDR3 protein: CASRGGAGELFF. The CDR3 DNA reads as TGTGCCAGCAGGGGGGGCGCCGGGGAGCTGTTTTTT. The chain links TRBV7-2 to TRBJ2-2; D tentatively fits TRBD1 or TRBD2 (6 bases each). Germline CDR1 SGHTA, CDR2 FQGNSA. There are 12 residues in the CDR3. V lost 6 bases, J lost 6 bases, and 8 bases lay in between.

The rearrangement uses TRBV12-3 or TRBV12-4 and TRBJ2-3, with TRBD2 identical over 10 bases. This CDR3 contains 15 residues. Trimming at V came to 8 bases and at J to 0 bases, leaving 5 bases not matched to a gene. CDR3 sequence: CASGKRGGSTDTQYF. Here the CDR3 DNA reads TGTGCCAGCGGGAAGCGGGGGGGAAGCACAGATACGCAGTATTTT.

The V and J genes are TRBV12-3 or TRBV12-4 and TRBJ1-1; TRBD1 matches at 7 bases. J was trimmed by 1 base and V by 9 bases; bases with no gene match: 8. This CDR3 comprises 14 residues. The CDR3 DNA reads TGTGCCAGTCTGGACAGGACCCGGAACACTGAAGCTTTCTTT. This sequence encodes CASLDRTRNTEAFF.